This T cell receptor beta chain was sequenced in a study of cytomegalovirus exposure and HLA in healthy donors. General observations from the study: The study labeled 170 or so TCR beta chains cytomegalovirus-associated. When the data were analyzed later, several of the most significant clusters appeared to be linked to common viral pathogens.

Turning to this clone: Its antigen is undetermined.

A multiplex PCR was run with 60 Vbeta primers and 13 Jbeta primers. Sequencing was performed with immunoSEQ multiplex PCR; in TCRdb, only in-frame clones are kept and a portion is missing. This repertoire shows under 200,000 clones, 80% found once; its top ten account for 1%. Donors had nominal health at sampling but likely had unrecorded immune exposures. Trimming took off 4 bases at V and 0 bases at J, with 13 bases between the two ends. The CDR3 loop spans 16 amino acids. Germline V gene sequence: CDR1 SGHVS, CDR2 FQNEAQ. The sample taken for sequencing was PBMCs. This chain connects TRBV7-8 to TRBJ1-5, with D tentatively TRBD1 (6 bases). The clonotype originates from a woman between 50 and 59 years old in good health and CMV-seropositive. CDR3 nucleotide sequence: TGTGCCAGCAGCTCCCCAATGACAGGTAGCAATCAGCCCCAGCATTTT. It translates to CASSSPMTGSNQPQHF.